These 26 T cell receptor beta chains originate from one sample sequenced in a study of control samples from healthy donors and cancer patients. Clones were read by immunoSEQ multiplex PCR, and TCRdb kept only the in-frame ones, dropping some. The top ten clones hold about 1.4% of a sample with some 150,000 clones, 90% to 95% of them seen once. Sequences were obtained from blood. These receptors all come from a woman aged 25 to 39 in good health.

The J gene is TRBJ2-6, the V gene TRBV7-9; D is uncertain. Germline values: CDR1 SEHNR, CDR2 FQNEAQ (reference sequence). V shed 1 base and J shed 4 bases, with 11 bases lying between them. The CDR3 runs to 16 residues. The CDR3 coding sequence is TGTGCCAGCAGCTTAGTTTCGATGGCCGGGGCCAACGTCCTGACTTTC. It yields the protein CASSLVSMAGANVLTF.

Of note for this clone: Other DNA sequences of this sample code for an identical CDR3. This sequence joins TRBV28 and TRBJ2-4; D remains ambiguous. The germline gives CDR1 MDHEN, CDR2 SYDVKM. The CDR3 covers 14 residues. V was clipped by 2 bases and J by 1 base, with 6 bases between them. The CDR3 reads CASSLRQAKNIQYF. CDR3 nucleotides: TGTGCCAGCAGTTTAAGGCAGGCCAAAAACATTCAGTACTTC.

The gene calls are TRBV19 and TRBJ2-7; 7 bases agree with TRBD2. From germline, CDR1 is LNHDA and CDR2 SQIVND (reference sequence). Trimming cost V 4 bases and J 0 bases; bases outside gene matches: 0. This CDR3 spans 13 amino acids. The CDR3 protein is CASSSGSSYEQYF. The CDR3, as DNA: TGTGCCAGTAGTAGCGGGAGCTCCTACGAGCAGTACTTC.

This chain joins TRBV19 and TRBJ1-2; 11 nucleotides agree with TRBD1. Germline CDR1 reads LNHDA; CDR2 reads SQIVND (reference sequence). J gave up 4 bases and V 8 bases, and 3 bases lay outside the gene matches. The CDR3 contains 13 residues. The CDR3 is CASGTGGGYGYTF. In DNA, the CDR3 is TGTGCCAGTGGGACAGGGGGAGGCTATGGCTACACCTTC.

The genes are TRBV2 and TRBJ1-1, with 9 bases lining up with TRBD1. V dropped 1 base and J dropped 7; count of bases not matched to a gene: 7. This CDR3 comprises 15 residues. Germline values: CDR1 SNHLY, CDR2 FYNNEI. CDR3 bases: TGTGCCAGCAGTGAAGTCTACAGGGGGCGAAGTGAAGCTTTCTTT. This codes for CASSEVYRGRSEAFF. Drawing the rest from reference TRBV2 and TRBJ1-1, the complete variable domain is EPEVTQTPSHQVTQMGQEVILRCVPISNHLYFYWYRQILGQKVEFLVSFYNNEISEKSEIFDDQFSVERPDGSNFTLKIRSTKLEDSAMYFCASSEVYRGRSEAFFGQGTRLTVV.

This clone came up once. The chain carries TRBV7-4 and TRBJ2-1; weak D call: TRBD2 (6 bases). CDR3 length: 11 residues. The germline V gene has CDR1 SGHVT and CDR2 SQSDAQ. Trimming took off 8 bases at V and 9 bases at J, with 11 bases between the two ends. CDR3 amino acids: CASPYGGEQFF. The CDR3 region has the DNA TGTGCCAGCCCCTACGGGGGTGAGCAGTTCTTC.

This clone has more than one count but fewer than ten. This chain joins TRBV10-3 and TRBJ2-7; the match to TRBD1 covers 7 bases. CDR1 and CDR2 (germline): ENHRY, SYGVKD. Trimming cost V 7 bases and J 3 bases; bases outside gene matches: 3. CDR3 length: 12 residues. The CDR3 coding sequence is TGTGCCATCACCGGGACAGACTACGAGCAGTACTTC. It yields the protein CAITGTDYEQYF.

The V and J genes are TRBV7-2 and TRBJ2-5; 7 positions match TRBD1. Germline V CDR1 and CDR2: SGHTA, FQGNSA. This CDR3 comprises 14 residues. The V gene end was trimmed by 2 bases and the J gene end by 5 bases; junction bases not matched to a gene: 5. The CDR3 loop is CASSLSTGWETQYF. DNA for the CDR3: TGTGCCAGCAGCTTATCGACAGGGTGGGAGACCCAGTACTTC.

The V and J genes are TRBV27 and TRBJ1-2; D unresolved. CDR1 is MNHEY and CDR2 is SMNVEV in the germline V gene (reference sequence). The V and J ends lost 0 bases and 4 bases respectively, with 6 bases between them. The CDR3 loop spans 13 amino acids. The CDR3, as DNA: TGTGCCAGCAGTTTATCGAGGTTCTATGGCTACACCTTC. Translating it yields CASSLSRFYGYTF.

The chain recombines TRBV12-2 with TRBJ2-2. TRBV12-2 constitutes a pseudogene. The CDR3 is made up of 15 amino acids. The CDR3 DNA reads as TGTGCAAGTCGCTATCCGGGGGCCGGGACCGGGGAGCTGTTTTTT. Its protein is CASRYPGAGTGELFF.

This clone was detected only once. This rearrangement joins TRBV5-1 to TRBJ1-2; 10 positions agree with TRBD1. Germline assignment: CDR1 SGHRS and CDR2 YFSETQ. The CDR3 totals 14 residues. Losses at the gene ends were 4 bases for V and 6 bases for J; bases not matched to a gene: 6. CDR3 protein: CASSQGQGTDGYTF. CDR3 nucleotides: TGCGCCAGCAGCCAGGGACAGGGGACCGATGGCTACACCTTC.

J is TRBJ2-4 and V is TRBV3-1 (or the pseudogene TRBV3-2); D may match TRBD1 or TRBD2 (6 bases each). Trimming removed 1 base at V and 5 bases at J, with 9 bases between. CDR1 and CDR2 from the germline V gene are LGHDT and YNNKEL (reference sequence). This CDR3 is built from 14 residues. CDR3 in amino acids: CASSQARGQNIQYF. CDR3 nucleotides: TGTGCCAGCAGCCAAGCCCGGGGGCAAAACATTCAGTACTTC.

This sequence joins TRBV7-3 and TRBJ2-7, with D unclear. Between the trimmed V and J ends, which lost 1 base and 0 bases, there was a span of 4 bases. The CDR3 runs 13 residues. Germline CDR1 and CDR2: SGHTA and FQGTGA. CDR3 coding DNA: TGTGCCAGCAGCTTAAGCAACTCCTACGAGCAGTACTTC. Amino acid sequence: CASSLSNSYEQYF.

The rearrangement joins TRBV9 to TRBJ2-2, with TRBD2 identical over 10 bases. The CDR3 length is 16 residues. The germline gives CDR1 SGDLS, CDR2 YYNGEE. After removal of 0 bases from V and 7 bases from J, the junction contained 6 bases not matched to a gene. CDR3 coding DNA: TGTGCCAGCAGCGTAGGATTAGCGGGAGGTAACGGGGAGCTGTTTTTT. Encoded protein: CASSVGLAGGNGELFF.

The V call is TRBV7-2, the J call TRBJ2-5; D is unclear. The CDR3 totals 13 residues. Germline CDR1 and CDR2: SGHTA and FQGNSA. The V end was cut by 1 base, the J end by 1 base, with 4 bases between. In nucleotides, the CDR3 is TGTGCCAGCAGCTTAGACAGCCAAGAGACCCAGTACTTC. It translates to CASSLDSQETQYF.

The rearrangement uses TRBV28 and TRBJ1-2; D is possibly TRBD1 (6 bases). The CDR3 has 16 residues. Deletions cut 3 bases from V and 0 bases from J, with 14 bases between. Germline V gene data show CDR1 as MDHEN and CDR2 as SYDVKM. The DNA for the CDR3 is TGTGCCAGCAGTTTGGCCGGGACAATAACTAACTATGGCTACACCTTC. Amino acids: CASSLAGTITNYGYTF.

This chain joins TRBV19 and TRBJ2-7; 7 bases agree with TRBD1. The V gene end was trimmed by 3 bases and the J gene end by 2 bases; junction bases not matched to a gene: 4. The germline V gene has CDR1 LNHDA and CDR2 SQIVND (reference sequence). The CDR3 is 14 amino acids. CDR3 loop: CASSIRGTAYEQYF. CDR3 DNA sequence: TGTGCCAGTAGTATCAGGGGGACAGCCTACGAGCAGTACTTC.

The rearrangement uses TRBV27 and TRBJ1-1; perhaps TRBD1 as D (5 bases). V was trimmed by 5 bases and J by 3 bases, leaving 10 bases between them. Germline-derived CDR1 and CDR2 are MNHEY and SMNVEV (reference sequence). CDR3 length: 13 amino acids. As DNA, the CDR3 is TGTGCCAGCAGTCTGATCAGGGACACTGAAGCTTTCTTT. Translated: CASSLIRDTEAFF.

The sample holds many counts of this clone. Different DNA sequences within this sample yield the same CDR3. The CDR3 nucleotides read TGCGCCAGCAGCCAAGGACAGGCTGCGAACACCGGGGAGCTGTTTTTT. Amino acids: CASSQGQAANTGELFF. The chain has TRBV4-1 and TRBJ2-2; TRBD1 is a possible D gene (6 bases). Trimming shortened V by 1 base and J by 0 bases, and 9 bases separated the two germline ends. CDR3 length equals 16 residues. Germline V gives CDR1 MGHRA, CDR2 YSYEKL.

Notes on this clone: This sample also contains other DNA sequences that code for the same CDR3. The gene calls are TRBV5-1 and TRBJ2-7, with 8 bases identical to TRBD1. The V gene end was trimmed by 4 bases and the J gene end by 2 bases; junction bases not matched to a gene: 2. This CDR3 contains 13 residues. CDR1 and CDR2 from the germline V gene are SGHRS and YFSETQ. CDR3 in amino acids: CASSPDRAYEQYF. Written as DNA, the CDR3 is TGCGCCAGCAGCCCGGACAGGGCCTACGAGCAGTACTTC.

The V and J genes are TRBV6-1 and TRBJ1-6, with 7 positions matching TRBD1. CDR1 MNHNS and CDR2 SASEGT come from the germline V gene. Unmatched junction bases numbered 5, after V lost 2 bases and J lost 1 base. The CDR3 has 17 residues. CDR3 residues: CASSERAGGSYNSPLHF. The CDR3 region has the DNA TGTGCCAGCAGTGAAAGGGCAGGGGGTTCCTATAATTCACCCCTCCACTTT.

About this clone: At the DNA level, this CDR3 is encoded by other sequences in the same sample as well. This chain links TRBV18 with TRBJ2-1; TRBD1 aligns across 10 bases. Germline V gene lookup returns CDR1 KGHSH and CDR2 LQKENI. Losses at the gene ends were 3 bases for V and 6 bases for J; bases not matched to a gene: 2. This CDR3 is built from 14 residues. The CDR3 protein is CASSPGQGFNEQFF. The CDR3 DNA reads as TGTGCCAGCTCACCGGGACAGGGGTTCAATGAGCAGTTCTTC.

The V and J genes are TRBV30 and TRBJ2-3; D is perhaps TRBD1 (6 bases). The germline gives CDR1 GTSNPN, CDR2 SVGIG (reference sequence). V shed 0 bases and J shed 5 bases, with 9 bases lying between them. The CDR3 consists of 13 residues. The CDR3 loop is CAWSVQGGDTQYF. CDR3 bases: TGTGCCTGGAGTGTACAGGGCGGAGATACGCAGTATTTT.

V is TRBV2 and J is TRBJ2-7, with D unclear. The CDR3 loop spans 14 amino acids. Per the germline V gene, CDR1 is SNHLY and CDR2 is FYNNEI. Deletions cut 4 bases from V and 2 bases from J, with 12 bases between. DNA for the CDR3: TGTGCCAGCAGTGTCCAAGGGCCAGCCTACGAGCAGTACTTC. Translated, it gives CASSVQGPAYEQYF.

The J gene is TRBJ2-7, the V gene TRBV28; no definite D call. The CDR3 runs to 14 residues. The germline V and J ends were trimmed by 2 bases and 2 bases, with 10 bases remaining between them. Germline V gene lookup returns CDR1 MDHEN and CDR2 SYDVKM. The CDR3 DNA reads TGTGCCAGCAGTTTAGGGGTATCCGCCTACGAGCAGTACTTC. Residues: CASSLGVSAYEQYF.

CDR3 sequence (DNA): TGTGCCAGCAGGGGGACAGCCTATAATTCACCCCTCCACTTT. Protein sequence: CASRGTAYNSPLHF. The chain carries TRBV7-8 and TRBJ1-6, with 7 bases lining up with TRBD1. This CDR3 is 14 amino acids long. Germline lookup yields CDR1 SGHVS and CDR2 FQNEAQ. Unmatched junction bases numbered 1, after V lost 6 bases and J lost 2 bases.